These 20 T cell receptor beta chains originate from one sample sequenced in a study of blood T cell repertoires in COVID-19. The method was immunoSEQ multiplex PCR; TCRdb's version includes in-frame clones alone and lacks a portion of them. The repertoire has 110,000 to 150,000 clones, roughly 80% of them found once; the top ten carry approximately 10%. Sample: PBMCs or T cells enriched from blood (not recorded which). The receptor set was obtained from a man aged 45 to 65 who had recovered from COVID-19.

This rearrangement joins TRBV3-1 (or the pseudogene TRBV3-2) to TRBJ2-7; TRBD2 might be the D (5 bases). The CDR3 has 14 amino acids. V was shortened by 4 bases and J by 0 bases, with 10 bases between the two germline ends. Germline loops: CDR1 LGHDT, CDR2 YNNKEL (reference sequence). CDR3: CASSPGLSSYEQYF. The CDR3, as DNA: TGTGCCAGCAGCCCCGGACTTTCCTCCTACGAGCAGTACTTC.

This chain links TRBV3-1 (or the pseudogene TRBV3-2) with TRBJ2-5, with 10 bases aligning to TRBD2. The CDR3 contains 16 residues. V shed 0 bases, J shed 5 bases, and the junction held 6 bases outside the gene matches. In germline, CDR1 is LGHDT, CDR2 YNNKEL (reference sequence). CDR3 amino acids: CASSQDLAGGRETQYF. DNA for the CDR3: TGTGCCAGCAGCCAAGATTTAGCGGGGGGCCGGGAGACCCAGTACTTC.

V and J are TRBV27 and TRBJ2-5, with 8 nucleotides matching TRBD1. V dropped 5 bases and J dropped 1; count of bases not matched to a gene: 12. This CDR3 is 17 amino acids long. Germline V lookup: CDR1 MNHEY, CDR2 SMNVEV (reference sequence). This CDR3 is CASSPQKFTGGQETQYF. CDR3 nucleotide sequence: TGTGCCAGCAGTCCGCAAAAATTCACAGGGGGCCAAGAGACCCAGTACTTC.

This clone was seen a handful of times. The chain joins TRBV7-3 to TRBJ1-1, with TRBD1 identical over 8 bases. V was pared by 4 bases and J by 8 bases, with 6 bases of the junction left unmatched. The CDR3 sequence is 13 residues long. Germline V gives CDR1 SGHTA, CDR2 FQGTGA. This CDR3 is CASSSTGQGEAFF. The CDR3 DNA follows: TGTGCCAGCAGCTCGACCGGACAGGGAGAAGCTTTCTTT.

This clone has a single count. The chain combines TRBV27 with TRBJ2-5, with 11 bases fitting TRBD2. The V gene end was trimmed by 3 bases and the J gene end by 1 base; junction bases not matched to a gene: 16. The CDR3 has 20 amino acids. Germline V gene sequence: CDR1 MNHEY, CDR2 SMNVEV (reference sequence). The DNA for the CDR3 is TGTGCCAGCAGTTTTACCCACGTCACTACTAGCGGGGGCCTCCAAGAGACCCAGTACTTC. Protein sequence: CASSFTHVTTSGGLQETQYF.

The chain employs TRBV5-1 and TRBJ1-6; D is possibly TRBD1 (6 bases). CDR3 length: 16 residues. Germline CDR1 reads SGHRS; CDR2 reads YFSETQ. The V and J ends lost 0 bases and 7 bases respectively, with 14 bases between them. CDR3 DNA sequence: TGCGCCAGCAGCTTGGTTCAGGGGCGGCAAAATTCACCCCTCCACTTT. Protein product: CASSLVQGRQNSPLHF.

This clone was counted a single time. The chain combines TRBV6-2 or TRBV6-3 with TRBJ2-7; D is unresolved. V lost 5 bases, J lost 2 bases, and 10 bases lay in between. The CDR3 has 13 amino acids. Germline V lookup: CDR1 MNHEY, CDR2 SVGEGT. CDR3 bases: TGTGCCAGCAGTCGAGGCCAAACCTACGAGCAGTACTTC. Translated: CASSRGQTYEQYF.

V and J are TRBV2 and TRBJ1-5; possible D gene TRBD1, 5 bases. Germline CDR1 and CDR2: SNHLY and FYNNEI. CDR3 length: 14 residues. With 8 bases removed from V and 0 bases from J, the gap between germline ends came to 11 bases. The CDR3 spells CASATDYSNQPQHF. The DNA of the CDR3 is TGTGCCAGCGCGACAGATTATAGCAATCAGCCCCAGCATTTT.

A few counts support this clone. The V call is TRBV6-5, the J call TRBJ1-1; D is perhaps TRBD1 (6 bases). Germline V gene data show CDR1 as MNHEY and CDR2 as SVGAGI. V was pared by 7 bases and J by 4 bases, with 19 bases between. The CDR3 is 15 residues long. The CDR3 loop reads CASNRATGYGTEAFF. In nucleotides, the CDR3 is TGTGCCAGCAACAGAGCTACAGGGTATGGCACTGAAGCTTTCTTT.

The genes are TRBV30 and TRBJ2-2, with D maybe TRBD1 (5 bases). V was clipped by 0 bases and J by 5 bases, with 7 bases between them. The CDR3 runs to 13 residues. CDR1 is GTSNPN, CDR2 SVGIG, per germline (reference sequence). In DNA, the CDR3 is TGTGCCTGGAGTGTACAGGAAACCGGGGAGCTGTTTTTT. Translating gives CAWSVQETGELFF.

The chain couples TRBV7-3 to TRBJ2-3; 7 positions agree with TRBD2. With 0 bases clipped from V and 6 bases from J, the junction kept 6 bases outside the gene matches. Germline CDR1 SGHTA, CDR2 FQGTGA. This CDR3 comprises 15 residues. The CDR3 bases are TGTGCCAGCAGCTTAACTTCGGGGGGTCTGGATACGCAGTATTTT. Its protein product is CASSLTSGGLDTQYF.

The CDR3 spells CAWNLGGVAYEQYF. The CDR3 DNA is TGTGCCTGGAACCTCGGGGGGGTTGCCTACGAGCAGTACTTC. The chain is built from TRBV30 and TRBJ2-7; TRBD2 matches 8 bases. With 4 bases clipped from V and 2 bases from J, the junction kept 7 bases outside the gene matches. Germline lookup yields CDR1 GTSNPN and CDR2 SVGIG (reference sequence). This CDR3 is built from 14 residues.

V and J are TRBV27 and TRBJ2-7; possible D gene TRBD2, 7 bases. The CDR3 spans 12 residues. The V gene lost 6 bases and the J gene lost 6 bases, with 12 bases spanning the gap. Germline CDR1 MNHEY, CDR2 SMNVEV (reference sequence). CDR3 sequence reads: CASSRGGGEQYF. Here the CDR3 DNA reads TGTGCCAGCAGCAGGGGAGGGGGCGAGCAGTACTTC.

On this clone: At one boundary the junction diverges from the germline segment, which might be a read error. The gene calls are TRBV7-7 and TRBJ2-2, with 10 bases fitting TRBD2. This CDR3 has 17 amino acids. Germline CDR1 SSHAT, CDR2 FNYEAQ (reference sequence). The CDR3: CASSHIRTSGHTGELFF. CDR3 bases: TGTGCTAGCAGCCATATTAGGACTAGCGGTCACACCGGGGAGCTGTTTTTT.

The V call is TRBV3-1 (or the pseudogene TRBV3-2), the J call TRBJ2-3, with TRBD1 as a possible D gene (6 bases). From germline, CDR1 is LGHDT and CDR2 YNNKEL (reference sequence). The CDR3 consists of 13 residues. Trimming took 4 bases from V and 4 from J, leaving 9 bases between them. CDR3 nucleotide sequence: TGTGCCAGCAGCCCTAGGGGGTCAGATACGCAGTATTTT. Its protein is CASSPRGSDTQYF.

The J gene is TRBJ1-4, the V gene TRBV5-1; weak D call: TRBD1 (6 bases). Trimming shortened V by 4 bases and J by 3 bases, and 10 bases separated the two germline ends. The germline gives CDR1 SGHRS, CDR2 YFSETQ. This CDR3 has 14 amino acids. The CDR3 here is CASSARGSNEKLFF. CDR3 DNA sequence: TGCGCCAGCAGCGCCAGGGGTTCTAATGAAAAACTGTTTTTT. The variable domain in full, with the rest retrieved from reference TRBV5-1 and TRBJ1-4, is KAGVTQTPRYLIKTRGQQVTLSCSPISGHRSVSWYQQTPGQGLQFLFEYFSETQRNKGNFPGRFSGRQFSNSRSEMNVSTLELGDSALYLCASSARGSNEKLFFGSGTQLSVL.

CDR3 sequence (DNA): TGTGCCAGCTCACCAGTCAGCTCTGGAAACACCATATATTTT. It codes for CASSPVSSGNTIYF. The chain links TRBV18 to TRBJ1-3, with D unresolved. Germline CDR1 reads KGHSH; CDR2 reads LQKENI. This CDR3 has 14 amino acids. Trimming pared 2 bases from V and 0 bases from J, leaving 5 bases between. Full variable domain (rest looked up from reference TRBV18 and TRBJ1-3): NAGVMQNPRHLVRRRGQEARLRCSPMKGHSHVYWYRQLPEEGLKFMVYLQKENIIDESGMPKERFSAEFPKEGPSILRIQQVVRGDSAAYFCASSPVSSGNTIYFGEGSWLTVV.

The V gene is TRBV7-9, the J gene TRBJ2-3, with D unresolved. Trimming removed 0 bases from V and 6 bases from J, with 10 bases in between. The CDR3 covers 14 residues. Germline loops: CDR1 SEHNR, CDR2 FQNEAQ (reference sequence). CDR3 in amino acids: CASSLAPGSDTQYF. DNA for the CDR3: TGTGCCAGCAGCTTAGCTCCAGGCTCCGATACGCAGTATTTT.

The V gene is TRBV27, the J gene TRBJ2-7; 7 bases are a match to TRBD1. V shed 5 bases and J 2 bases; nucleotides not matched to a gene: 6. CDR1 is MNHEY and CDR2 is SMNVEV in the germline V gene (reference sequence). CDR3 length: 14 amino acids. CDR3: CASSPRQGTYEQYF. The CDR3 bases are TGTGCCAGCAGTCCAAGACAGGGAACCTACGAGCAGTACTTC.

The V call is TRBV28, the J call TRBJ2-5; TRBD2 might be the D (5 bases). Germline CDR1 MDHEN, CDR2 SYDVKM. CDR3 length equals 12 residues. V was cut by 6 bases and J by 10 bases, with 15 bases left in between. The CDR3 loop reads CASSFTRADQYF. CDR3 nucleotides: TGTGCCAGCAGCTTCACGAGAGCGGACCAGTACTTC.